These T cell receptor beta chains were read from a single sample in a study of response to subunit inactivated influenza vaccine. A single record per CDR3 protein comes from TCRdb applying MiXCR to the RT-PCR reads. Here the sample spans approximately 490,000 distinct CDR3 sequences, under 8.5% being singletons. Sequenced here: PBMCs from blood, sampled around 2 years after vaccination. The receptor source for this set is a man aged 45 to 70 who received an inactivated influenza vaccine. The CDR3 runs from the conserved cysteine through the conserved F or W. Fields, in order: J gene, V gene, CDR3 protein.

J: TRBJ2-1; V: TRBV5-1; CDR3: CASSLAASGRANEQFF
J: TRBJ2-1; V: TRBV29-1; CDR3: CSVERVPAEQFF
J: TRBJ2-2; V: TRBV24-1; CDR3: CATSDSGQGATGELFF
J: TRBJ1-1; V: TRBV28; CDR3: CASSPGAIGTEAFF
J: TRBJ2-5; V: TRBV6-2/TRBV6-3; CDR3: CASSLIRSGTRRTETQYF
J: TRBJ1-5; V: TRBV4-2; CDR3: CASSHGTGGAGSNQPQHF
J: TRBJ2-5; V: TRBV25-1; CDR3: CASSETWDRAVQETQYF
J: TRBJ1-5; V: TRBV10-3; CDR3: CAISAGTPNGGPQHF
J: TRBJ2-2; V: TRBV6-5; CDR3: CASSYSNGAVTGELFF
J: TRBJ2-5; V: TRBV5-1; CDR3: CASSLEVSNGETQYF
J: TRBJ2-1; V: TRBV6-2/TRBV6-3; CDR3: CASTKVRTVHYNEQFF
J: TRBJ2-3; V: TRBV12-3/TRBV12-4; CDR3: CASSWDRRVQGTDTQYF
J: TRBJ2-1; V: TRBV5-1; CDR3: CASSLALDRKYNEQFF
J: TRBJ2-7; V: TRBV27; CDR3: CASSLRRSRLAESSSEQYF
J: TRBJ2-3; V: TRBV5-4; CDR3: CASSISGRGTDTQYF
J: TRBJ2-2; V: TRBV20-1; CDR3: CSAPGRYNTGELFF
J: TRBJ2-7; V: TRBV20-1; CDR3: CSAVGTEVGGKIYEQYF
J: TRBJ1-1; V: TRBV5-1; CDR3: CASSLTGISEAFF
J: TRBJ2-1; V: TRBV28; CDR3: CASSFYGVYNEQFF
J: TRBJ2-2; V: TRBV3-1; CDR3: CASSQGSRGNTGELFF
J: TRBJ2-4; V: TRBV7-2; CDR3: CASSLGQKDIQYF
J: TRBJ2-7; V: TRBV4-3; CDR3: CASSQVADRIFYEQYF
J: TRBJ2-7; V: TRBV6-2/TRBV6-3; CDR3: CASSAGLADLYEQYF
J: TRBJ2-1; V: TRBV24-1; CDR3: CATSDSGTHEQFF
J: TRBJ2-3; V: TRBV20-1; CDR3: CSACRGGVTDTQYF
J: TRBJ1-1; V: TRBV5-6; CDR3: CASSLELGRTEAFF